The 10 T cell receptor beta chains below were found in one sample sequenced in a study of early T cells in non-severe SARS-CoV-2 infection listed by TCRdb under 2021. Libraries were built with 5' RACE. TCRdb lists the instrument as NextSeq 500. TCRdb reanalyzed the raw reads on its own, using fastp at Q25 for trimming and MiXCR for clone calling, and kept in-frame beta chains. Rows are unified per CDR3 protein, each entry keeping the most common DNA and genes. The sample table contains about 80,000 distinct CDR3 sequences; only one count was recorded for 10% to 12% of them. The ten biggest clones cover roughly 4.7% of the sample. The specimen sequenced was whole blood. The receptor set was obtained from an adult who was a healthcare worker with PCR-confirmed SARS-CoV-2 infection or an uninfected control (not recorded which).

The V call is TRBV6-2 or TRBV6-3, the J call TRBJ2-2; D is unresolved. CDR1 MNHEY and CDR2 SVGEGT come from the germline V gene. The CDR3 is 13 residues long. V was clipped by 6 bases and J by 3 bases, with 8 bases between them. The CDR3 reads CASSPIDTGELFF. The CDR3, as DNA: TGTGCCAGCAGCCCGATAGACACCGGGGAGCTGTTTTTT.

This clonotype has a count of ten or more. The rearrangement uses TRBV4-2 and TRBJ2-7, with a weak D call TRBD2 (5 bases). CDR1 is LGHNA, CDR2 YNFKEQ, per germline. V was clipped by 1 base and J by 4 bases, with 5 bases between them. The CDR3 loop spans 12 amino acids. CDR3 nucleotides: TGTGCCAGCAGCCAAGGAGGGTACGAGCAGTACTTC. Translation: CASSQGGYEQYF.

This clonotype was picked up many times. This chain's CDR3 is CASSLGQGILGTQYF. As DNA, the CDR3 is TGTGCCAGTAGTCTGGGACAGGGGATTTTGGGTACGCAGTATTTT. The chain uses TRBV19 and TRBJ2-3; TRBD1 matches 10 bases. Germline V gives CDR1 LNHDA, CDR2 SQIVND (reference sequence). There are 15 residues in the CDR3. The junction had 10 bases not matched to a gene; V was cut back by 5 bases and J by 8 bases. Supplemented by reference TRBV19 and TRBJ2-3, the full variable domain reads DGGITQSPKYLFRKEGQNVTLSCEQNLNHDAMYWYRQDPGQGLRLIYYSQIVNDFQKGDIAEGYSVSREKKESFPLTVTSAQKNPTAFYLCASSLGQGILGTQYFGPGTRLTVL.

The CDR3 protein is CASRGLRGNEQFF. The CDR3 DNA reads as TGTGCCAGCAGGGGGCTCCGAGGGAATGAGCAGTTCTTC. The V and J genes are TRBV2 and TRBJ2-1, with D possibly being TRBD1 or TRBD2 (5 bases each). The germline V and J ends were trimmed by 6 bases and 7 bases, with 13 bases remaining between them. The CDR3 consists of 13 residues. Germline V gene sequence: CDR1 SNHLY, CDR2 FYNNEI.

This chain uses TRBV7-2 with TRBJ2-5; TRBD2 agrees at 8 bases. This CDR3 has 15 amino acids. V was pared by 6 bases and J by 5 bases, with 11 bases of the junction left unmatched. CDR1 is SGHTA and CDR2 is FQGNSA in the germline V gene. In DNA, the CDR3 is TGTGCCAGCAGAGACTCTTCGGTAGCGGGGGAGACCCAGTACTTC. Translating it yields CASRDSSVAGETQYF. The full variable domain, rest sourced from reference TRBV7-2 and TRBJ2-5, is GAGVSQSPSNKVTEKGKDVELRCDPISGHTALYWYRQSLGQGLEFLIYFQGNSAPDKSGLPSDRFSAERTGGSVSTLTIQRTQQEDSAVYLCASRDSSVAGETQYFGPGTRLLVL.

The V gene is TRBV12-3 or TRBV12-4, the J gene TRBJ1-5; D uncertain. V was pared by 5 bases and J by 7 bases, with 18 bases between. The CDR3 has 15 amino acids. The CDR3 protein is CASSPIGVGQQPQHF. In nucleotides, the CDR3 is TGTGCCAGCAGTCCCATCGGGGTCGGCCAACAGCCCCAGCATTTT.

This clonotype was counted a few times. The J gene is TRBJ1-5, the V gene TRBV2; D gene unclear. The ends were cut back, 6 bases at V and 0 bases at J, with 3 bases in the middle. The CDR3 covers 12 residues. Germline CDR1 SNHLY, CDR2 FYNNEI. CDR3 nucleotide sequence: TGTGCCAGCAGGGATAGCAATCAGCCCCAGCATTTT. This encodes CASRDSNQPQHF.

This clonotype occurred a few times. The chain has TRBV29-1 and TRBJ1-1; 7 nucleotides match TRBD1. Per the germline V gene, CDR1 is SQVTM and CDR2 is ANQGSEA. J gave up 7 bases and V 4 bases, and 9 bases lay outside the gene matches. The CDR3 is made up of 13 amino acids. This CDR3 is CSVVTGAGVEAFF. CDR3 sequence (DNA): TGCAGCGTTGTTACAGGGGCGGGAGTTGAAGCTTTCTTT.

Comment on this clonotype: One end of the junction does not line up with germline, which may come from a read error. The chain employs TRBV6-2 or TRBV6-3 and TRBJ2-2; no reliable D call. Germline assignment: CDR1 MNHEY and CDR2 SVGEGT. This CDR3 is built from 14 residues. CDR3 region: CTSSYAVGTGELFF. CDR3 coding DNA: TGTACCAGCAGTTACGCAGTCGGCACCGGGGAGCTGTTTTTT.

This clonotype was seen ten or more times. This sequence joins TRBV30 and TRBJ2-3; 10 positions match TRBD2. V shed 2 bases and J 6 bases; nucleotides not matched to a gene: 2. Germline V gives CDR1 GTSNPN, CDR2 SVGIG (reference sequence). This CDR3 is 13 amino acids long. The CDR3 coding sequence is TGTGCCTGGAGTAGCGGGGGGGCGGATACGCAGTATTTT. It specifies CAWSSGGADTQYF.